These 23 T cell receptor beta chains came from one sample sequenced in a study of blood T cell repertoires in COVID-19. Libraries were prepared by immunoSEQ multiplex PCR; TCRdb keeps only in-frame clonotypes and omits some of them. The sample has over 250,000 clones, 85% to 90% seen once; the top ten hold 5.5% to 8%. The specimen sequenced was peripheral blood. These receptors came from a woman between 45 and 60 years old with COVID-19, enrolled during active disease.

The chain links TRBV6-5 to TRBJ1-3, with D possibly TRBD1 on 6 matching bases. Germline-derived CDR1 and CDR2 are MNHEY and SVGAGI. CDR3 length equals 15 residues. The V and J ends lost 5 bases and 4 bases respectively, with 15 bases between them. The CDR3, as DNA: TGTGCCAGCAGTCCACAGGGATCGATGGGAAACACCATATATTTT. Amino acid sequence: CASSPQGSMGNTIYF.

The chain joins TRBV12-2 to TRBJ1-3; no DNA check was done on the table's D call, TRBD1. TRBV12-2 is termed a pseudogene. The CDR3 sequence is 20 residues long. The DNA of the CDR3 is TGTGCAAGTCGCAAAGCTGGGCACAGGTTTTCCGATTTCTCTGGAAACACCATATATTTT. It codes for CASRKAGHRFSDFSGNTIYF.

This rearrangement joins TRBV6-6 to TRBJ1-5; the match to TRBD1 covers 8 bases. CDR3 size: 15 residues. Germline CDR1 is MNHNY and CDR2 is SVGAGI (reference sequence). V dropped 4 bases and J dropped 5; count of bases not matched to a gene: 7. Written as DNA, the CDR3 is TGTGCCAGCAGTTCGGGACAGGCTCTAGATCAGCCCCAGCATTTT. Protein sequence: CASSSGQALDQPQHF.

V is TRBV7-2 and J is TRBJ1-5; perhaps TRBD1 as D (5 bases). Trimming shortened V by 3 bases and J by 1 base, and 13 bases separated the two germline ends. CDR1 is SGHTA, CDR2 FQGNSA, per germline. CDR3 length: 16 amino acids. The CDR3 spells CASSFLGSGSNQPQHF. In nucleotides, the CDR3 is TGTGCCAGCAGCTTTTTGGGCTCAGGGAGCAATCAGCCCCAGCATTTT.

CDR3 loop: CASSLTTGTGELFF. Here the CDR3 DNA reads TGCGCCAGCAGCTTGACAACAGGGACCGGGGAGCTGTTTTTT. The chain is built from TRBV5-1 and TRBJ2-2; tentative D call: TRBD1 (6 bases). The germline V gene has CDR1 SGHRS and CDR2 YFSETQ. The CDR3 runs 14 residues. Trimming removed 1 base at V and 5 bases at J, with 9 bases between.

This clone was seen a handful of times. V and J are TRBV19 and TRBJ1-6; 8 bases are shared with TRBD1. The CDR3 runs to 15 residues. Germline V gene lookup returns CDR1 LNHDA and CDR2 SQIVND (reference sequence). V was pared by 5 bases and J by 5 bases, with 5 bases of the junction left unmatched. The CDR3 reads CASSATGDNNSPLHF. CDR3 nucleotides: TGTGCCAGTAGTGCGACAGGGGACAATAATTCACCCCTCCACTTT.

V is TRBV27 and J is TRBJ1-2, with D possibly TRBD1 on 5 matching bases. The CDR3 runs to 16 residues. V dropped 2 bases and J dropped 1 base, with 14 bases sitting between them. Germline V gene data show CDR1 as MNHEY and CDR2 as SMNVEV (reference sequence). CDR3 sequence: CASSLITPGINYGYTF. Written as DNA, the CDR3 is TGTGCCAGCAGTTTAATTACTCCAGGGATTAACTATGGCTACACCTTC.

The chain combines TRBV18 with TRBJ2-2; TRBD2 matches at 10 bases. The germline V gene has CDR1 KGHSH and CDR2 LQKENI. V lost 5 bases, J lost 7 bases, and 10 bases stayed unmatched. This CDR3 comprises 16 residues. The CDR3 nucleotides are TGTGCCAGCTCAAGGGCTAGCGGGAGTCAAAGCGGGGAGCTGTTTTTT. Translation gives CASSRASGSQSGELFF.

V gene TRBV7-7 combines with J gene TRBJ2-7; maybe TRBD1 (6 bases). The CDR3 contains 19 residues. CDR1 is SSHAT and CDR2 is FNYEAQ in the germline V gene (reference sequence). Trimming took 1 base from V and 3 from J, leaving 25 bases between them. CDR3 sequence: CASSLDAAVRTVGVYEQYF. In nucleotides, the CDR3 is TGTGCCAGCAGCTTAGATGCGGCCGTGCGGACAGTCGGGGTCTACGAGCAGTACTTC. The full variable domain, with the rest looked up from reference TRBV7-7 and TRBJ2-7, is GAGVSQSPRYKVTKRGQDVTLRCDPISSHATLYWYQQALGQGPEFLTYFNYEAQPDKSGLPSDRFSAERPEGSISTLTIQRTEQRDSAMYRCASSLDAAVRTVGVYEQYFGPGTRLTVT.

The CDR3 coding sequence is TGTGCCACCCTCATCCGGGACAGGGGGCTCGGGAACACTGAAGCTTTCTTT. Its protein product is CATLIRDRGLGNTEAFF. The chain carries TRBV7-5 and TRBJ1-1; TRBD1, the D gene given by the table, was not confirmed from the DNA. TRBV7-5 constitutes a pseudogene. CDR3 length: 17 amino acids.

The chain employs TRBV30 and TRBJ2-3, with 14 bases matching TRBD2. The CDR3 covers 16 residues. V shed 2 bases and J 4 bases; nucleotides not matched to a gene: 5. Germline values: CDR1 GTSNPN, CDR2 SVGIG (reference sequence). Written as DNA, the CDR3 is TGTGCCTGGAGTCCCGGACTAGCGGGAGGAGCAGATACGCAGTATTTT. This codes for CAWSPGLAGGADTQYF.

V usage is TRBV13 and J usage is TRBJ1-1; a weak D match, TRBD1 (5 bases). The CDR3 has 16 amino acids. Germline loops: CDR1 PRHDT, CDR2 FYEKMQ (reference sequence). The ends were cut back, 4 bases at V and 4 bases at J, with 19 bases in the middle. The CDR3 coding sequence is TGTGCCAGCAGCTCGCGACGGGCGGGGCTGGGCACTGAAGCTTTCTTT. Translated, it gives CASSSRRAGLGTEAFF.

The chain combines TRBV19 with TRBJ1-5, with D possibly matching TRBD1 (5 bases). The germline V gene encodes CDR1 LNHDA and CDR2 SQIVND (reference sequence). Between the trimmed V and J ends, which lost 7 bases and 11 bases, there was a span of 21 bases. The CDR3 is 14 residues long. The CDR3 nucleotides are TGTGCCAGTACCCCGGGGGGTCCCCAACCGTCCCAGCATTTT. It specifies CASTPGGPQPSQHF.

V and J are TRBV5-1 and TRBJ2-3; the match to TRBD1 covers 8 bases. CDR1 and CDR2 (germline): SGHRS, YFSETQ. Germline trimming cut 0 bases from V and 3 bases from J; bases unmatched to any gene: 6. The CDR3 covers 16 residues. The CDR3, as DNA: TGCGCCAGCAGCTTGGCCCAGGGGGCAGGGACAGATACGCAGTATTTT. Translation gives CASSLAQGAGTDTQYF.

The chain carries TRBV3-1 (or the pseudogene TRBV3-2) and TRBJ2-7, with 11 bases aligning to TRBD2. Germline trimming cut 3 bases from V and 6 bases from J; bases unmatched to any gene: 10. CDR1 and CDR2 (germline): LGHDT, YNNKEL (reference sequence). CDR3 length: 16 residues. CDR3 loop: CASSQGSSGRAAEQYF. The CDR3 DNA follows: TGTGCCAGCAGCCAGGGGAGTAGCGGGAGGGCCGCCGAGCAGTACTTC.

CDR3 loop: CASSPWEDNQPQHF. The CDR3 coding sequence is TGTGCCAGTAGTCCCTGGGAGGACAATCAGCCCCAGCATTTT. The rearrangement uses TRBV19 and TRBJ1-5, with no clear D. The CDR3 spans 14 residues. From germline, CDR1 is LNHDA and CDR2 SQIVND (reference sequence). Trimming took off 5 bases at V and 3 bases at J, with 11 bases between the two ends.

The chain combines TRBV12-3 or TRBV12-4 with TRBJ2-5, with 8 positions matching TRBD1. V trimming: 5 bases; J trimming: 5 bases; junction bases outside the gene matches: 4. The CDR3 has 13 residues. The CDR3 DNA is TGTGCCAGCAGTCCCGACAGGGGCGAGACCCAGTACTTC. Its protein product is CASSPDRGETQYF.

The V call is TRBV19, the J call TRBJ2-7, with 7 bases lining up with TRBD1. CDR1 and CDR2 from the germline V gene are LNHDA and SQIVND (reference sequence). CDR3 length: 11 residues. The V gene end was trimmed by 10 bases and the J gene end by 4 bases; junction bases not matched to a gene: 4. CDR3 DNA: TGTGCCACCTCCAGGGGGTACGAGCAGTACTTC. This sequence encodes CATSRGYEQYF.

This sequence joins TRBV5-6 and TRBJ1-2, with 9 bases aligning to TRBD1. V gave up 4 bases and J gave up 1 base; unmatched junction bases: 11. This CDR3 is built from 17 residues. Germline lookup yields CDR1 SGHDT and CDR2 YYEEEE. The CDR3 nucleotides are TGTGCCAGCAGCCTTGGAGTATGGGACAGGGTTAACTATGGCTACACCTTC. As protein: CASSLGVWDRVNYGYTF.

V and J are TRBV4-2 and TRBJ2-7; 9 bases are shared with TRBD2. Germline CDR1 is LGHNA and CDR2 is YNFKEQ. The CDR3 spans 14 residues. J lost 4 bases, V lost 3 bases, and 4 bases had no gene match. The CDR3 sequence is CASSQSTSGYEQYF. Written as DNA, the CDR3 is TGTGCCAGCAGCCAGTCGACTAGCGGTTACGAGCAGTACTTC.

J is TRBJ1-2 and V is TRBV19; 7 bases fit TRBD1. The CDR3 contains 14 residues. The V and J ends lost 3 bases and 4 bases, in that order; junction bases with no gene match: 5. CDR1 LNHDA and CDR2 SQIVND come from the germline V gene (reference sequence). Here the CDR3 reads CASSIISGGYGYTF. CDR3 sequence (DNA): TGTGCCAGTAGTATTATCTCAGGGGGCTATGGCTACACCTTC.

The gene calls are TRBV7-9 and TRBJ2-7; 11 positions match TRBD1. The CDR3 runs 15 residues. Unmatched junction bases numbered 6, after V lost 4 bases and J lost 4 bases. Germline V gene data show CDR1 as SEHNR and CDR2 as FQNEAQ (reference sequence). Here the CDR3 DNA reads TGTGCCAGCAGCTCCGGACAGGGGGCGACGTACGAGCAGTACTTC. Encoded protein: CASSSGQGATYEQYF.

For the CDR3, the DNA is TGCAGTGCTAGTCGGGCGGGACAGGGGTCGAATGAGCAGTTCTTC. Amino acid sequence: CSASRAGQGSNEQFF. The chain is built from TRBV20-1 and TRBJ2-1, with 10 bases aligning to TRBD1. V was clipped by 3 bases and J by 7 bases; unmatched bases: 9. Germline lookup yields CDR1 DFQATT and CDR2 SNEGSKA (reference sequence). The CDR3 totals 15 residues.